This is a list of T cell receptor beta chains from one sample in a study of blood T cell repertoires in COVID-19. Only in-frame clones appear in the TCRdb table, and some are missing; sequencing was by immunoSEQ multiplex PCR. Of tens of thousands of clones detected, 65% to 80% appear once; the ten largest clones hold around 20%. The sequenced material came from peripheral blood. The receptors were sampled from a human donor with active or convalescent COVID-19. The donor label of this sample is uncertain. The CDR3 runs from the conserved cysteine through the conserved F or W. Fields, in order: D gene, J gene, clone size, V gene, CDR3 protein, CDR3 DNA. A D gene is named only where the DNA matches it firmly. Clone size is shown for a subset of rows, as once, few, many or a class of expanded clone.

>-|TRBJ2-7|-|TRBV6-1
CASSELIYEQYF
TGTGCCAGCAGTGAACTTATCTACGAGCAGTACTTC
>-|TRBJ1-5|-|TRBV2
CASSDRVGNQPQHF
TGTGCCAGCAGTGACAGGGTGGGCAATCAGCCCCAGCATTTT
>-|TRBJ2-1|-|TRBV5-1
CASSLGGTPDGEQFF
TGCGCCAGCAGCTTGGGGGGGACACCCGATGGAGAGCAGTTCTTC
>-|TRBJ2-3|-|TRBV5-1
CASSLPQGSDTQYF
TGCGCCAGCAGCCTGCCACAGGGTTCAGATACGCAGTATTTT
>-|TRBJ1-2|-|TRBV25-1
CASSEPQGRGVYGYTF
TGTGCCAGCAGTGAACCTCAAGGCAGGGGAGTCTATGGCTACACCTTC
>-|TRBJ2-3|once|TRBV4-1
CASSQDWTNRGNTQYF
TGCGCCAGCAGCCAAGATTGGACGAACCGAGGGAATACGCAGTATTTT
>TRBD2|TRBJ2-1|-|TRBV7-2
CASSLGTSISNEQFF
TGTGCCAGCAGCCTCGGGACTAGTATCAGCAATGAGCAGTTCTTC
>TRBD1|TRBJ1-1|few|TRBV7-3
CASSLTVPHRGVNTEAFF
TGTGCCAGCAGCTTAACGGTCCCCCACAGGGGGGTGAACACTGAAGCTTTCTTT
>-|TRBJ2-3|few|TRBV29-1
CSVEGGATDTQYF
TGCAGCGTTGAGGGGGGAGCCACAGATACGCAGTATTTT
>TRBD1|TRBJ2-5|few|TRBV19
CASSPPRQGRGETQYF
TGTGCCAGTAGTCCCCCCCGACAGGGAAGGGGAGAGACCCAGTACTTC
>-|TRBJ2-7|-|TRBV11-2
CASSLDLNRYEQYF
TGTGCCAGCAGCTTAGATTTGAACAGATACGAGCAGTACTTC
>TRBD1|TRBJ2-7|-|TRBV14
CASSHRTGGGGEQYF
TGTGCCAGCAGCCACCGGACAGGGGGAGGTGGCGAGCAGTACTTC
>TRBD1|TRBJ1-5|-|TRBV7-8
CASSSGQPQGWQPQHF
TGTGCCAGCAGCTCGGGACAGCCCCAAGGGTGGCAGCCCCAGCATTTT
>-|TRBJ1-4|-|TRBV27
CASSFRWTANPTNEKLFF
TGTGCCAGCAGTTTCAGATGGACAGCAAACCCAACTAATGAAAAACTGTTTTTT
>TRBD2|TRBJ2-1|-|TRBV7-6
CASSPLAGVYEQFF
TGTGCCAGCAGCCCACTAGCGGGAGTCTACGAGCAGTTCTTC
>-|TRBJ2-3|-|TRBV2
CASSPPTADTQYF
TGTGCCAGCAGTCCCCCCACTGCGGATACGCAGTATTTT
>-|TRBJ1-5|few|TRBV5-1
CASPLHRAPLYSNQPQHF
TGCGCCAGCCCCCTCCACAGGGCACCTCTTTATAGCAATCAGCCCCAGCATTTT
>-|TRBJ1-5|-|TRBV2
CASTEGHQPNQPQHF
TGTGCCAGCACTGAGGGGCACCAGCCTAATCAGCCCCAGCATTTT
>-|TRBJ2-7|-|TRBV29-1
CSVAYKAGFSYEQYF
TGCAGCGTTGCGTACAAGGCGGGCTTCTCCTACGAGCAGTACTTC
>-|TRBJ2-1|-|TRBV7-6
CASSLEDGLYEQFF
TGTGCCAGCAGCTTAGAAGATGGGCTTTATGAGCAGTTCTTC
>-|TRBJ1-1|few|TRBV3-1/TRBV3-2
CASSQGRATEAFF
TGTGCCAGCAGCCAAGGAAGAGCCACTGAAGCTTTCTTT